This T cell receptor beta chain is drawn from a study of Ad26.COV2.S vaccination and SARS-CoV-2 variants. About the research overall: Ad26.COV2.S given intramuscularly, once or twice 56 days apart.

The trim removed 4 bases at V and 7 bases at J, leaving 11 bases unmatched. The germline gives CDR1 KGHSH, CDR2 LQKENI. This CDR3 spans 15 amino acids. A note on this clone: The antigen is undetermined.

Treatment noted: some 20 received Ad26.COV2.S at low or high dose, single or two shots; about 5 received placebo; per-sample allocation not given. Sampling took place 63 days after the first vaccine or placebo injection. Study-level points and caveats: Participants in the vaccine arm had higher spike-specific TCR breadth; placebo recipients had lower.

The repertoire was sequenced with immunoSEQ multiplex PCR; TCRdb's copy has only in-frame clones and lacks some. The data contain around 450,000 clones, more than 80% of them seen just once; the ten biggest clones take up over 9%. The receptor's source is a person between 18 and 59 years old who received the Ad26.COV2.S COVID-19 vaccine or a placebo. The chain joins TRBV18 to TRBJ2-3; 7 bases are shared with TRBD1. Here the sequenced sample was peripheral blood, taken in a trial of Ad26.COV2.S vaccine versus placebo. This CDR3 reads CASSLPGQRDYTQYF. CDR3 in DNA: TGTGCCAGCTCACTACCGGGACAGCGAGATTATACGCAGTATTTT.